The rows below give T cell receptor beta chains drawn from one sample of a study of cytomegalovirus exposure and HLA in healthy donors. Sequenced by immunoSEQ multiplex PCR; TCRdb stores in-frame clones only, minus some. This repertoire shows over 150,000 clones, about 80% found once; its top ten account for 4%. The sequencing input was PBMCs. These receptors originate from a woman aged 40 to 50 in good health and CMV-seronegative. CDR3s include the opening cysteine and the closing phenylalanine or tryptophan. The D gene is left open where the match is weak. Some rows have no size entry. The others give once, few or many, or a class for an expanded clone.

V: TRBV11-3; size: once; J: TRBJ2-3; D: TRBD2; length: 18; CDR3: CASSLGNDLAVSTDTQYF; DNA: TGTGCCAGCAGCTTAGGAAACGACCTAGCGGTTAGCACAGATACGCAGTATTTT
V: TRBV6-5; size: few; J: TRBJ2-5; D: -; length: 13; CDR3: CASSYRGTETQYF; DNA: TGTGCCAGCAGTTACCGGGGTACGGAGACCCAGTACTTC
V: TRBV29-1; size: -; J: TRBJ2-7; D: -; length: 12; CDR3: CSVEVGRYEQYF; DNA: TGCAGCGTTGAGGTGGGGCGGTACGAGCAGTACTTC
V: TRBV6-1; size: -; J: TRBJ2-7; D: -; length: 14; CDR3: CASTMTEPAYEQYF; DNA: TGTGCCAGCACCATGACAGAGCCGGCCTACGAGCAGTACTTC
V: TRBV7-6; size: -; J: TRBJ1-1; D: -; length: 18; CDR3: CASSSFSRGRVVNTEAFF; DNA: TGTGCCAGCAGCTCCTTCTCGCGGGGAAGAGTGGTGAACACTGAAGCTTTCTTT
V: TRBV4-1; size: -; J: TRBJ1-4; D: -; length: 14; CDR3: CASSPRQRTEKLFF; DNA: TGCGCCAGCAGCCCTCGACAGAGGACTGAAAAACTGTTTTTT
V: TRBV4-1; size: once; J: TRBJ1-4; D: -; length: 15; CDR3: CASSQSQGKDEKLFF; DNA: TGCGCCAGCAGCCAGTCACAGGGTAAGGATGAAAAACTGTTTTTT
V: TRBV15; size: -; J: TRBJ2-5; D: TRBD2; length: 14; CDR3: CATNEAGGIETQYF; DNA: TGTGCCACCAATGAGGCGGGGGGGATAGAGACCCAGTACTTC
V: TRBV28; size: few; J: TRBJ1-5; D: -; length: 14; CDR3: CAASLGGGTQPQHF; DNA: TGTGCCGCGAGCCTAGGCGGGGGCACTCAGCCCCAGCATTTT
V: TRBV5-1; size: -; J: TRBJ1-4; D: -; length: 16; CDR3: CASSLEGGAPNEKLFF; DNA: TGCGCCAGCAGCTTGGAGGGGGGGGCCCCTAATGAAAAACTGTTTTTT
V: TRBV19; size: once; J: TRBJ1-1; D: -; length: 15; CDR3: CASKGQQGADTEAFF; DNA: TGTGCCAGTAAAGGCCAACAGGGTGCGGACACTGAAGCTTTCTTT
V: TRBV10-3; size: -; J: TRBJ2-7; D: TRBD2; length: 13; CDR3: CAIKPSGSYEQYF; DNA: TGTGCCATCAAGCCTAGCGGGAGTTACGAGCAGTACTTC
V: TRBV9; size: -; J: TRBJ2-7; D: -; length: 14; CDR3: CASSVGTDSYEQYF; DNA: TGTGCCAGCAGCGTAGGGACTGACTCCTACGAGCAGTACTTC
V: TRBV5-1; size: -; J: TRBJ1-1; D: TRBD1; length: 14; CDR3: CASRTGGAYTEAFF; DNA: TGCGCCAGCAGGACAGGGGGCGCTTACACTGAAGCTTTCTTT
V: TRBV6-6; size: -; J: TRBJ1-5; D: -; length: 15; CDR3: CASSPRQNGNQPQHF; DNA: TGTGCCAGCAGCCCTCGACAGAATGGAAATCAGCCCCAGCATTTT
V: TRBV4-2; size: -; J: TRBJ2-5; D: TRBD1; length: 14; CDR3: CASSLDRVRETQYF; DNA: TGTGCCAGCAGCCTAGACAGGGTCAGGGAGACCCAGTACTTC
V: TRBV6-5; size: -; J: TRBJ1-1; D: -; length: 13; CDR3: CASSLQPSTEAFF; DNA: TGTGCCAGCAGCTTACAGCCGTCCACTGAAGCTTTCTTT
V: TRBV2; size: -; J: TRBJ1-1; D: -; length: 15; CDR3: CASSAEELQRTEAFF; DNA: TGTGCCAGCAGTGCCGAGGAACTCCAGAGGACTGAAGCTTTCTTT
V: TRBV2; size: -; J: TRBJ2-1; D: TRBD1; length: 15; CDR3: CASIRPGTGFEEQFF; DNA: TGTGCCAGCATTCGTCCCGGGACAGGGTTCGAGGAGCAGTTCTTC
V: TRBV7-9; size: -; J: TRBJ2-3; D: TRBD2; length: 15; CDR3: CASNPSGRGADTQYF; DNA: TGTGCCAGCAACCCTAGCGGGAGAGGGGCAGATACGCAGTATTTT
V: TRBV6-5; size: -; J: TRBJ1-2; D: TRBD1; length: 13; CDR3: CASSPDRAYGYTF; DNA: TGTGCCAGCAGTCCTGACAGGGCCTATGGCTACACCTTC
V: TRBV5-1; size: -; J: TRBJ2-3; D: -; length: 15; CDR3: CASSLERAFIDTQYF; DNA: TGCGCCAGCAGCTTGGAGAGGGCGTTTATCGATACGCAGTATTTT
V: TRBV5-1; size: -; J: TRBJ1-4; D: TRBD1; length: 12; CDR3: CASSPGQEKLFF; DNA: TGCGCCAGCAGCCCGGGACAGGAAAAACTGTTTTTT
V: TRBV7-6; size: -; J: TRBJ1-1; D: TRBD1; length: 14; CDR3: CASSRDRARTEAFF; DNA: TGTGCCAGCAGTCGCGACAGGGCGCGGACTGAAGCTTTCTTT
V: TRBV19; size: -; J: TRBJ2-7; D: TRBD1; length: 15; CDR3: CASSIDRAVSYEQYF; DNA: TGTGCCAGTAGTATTGACAGGGCGGTTTCCTACGAGCAGTACTTC
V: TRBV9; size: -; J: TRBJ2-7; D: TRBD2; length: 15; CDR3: CASSGTSGLSYEQYF; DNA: TGTGCCAGCAGCGGGACTAGCGGACTCTCCTACGAGCAGTACTTC
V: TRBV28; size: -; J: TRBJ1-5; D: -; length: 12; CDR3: CASSDDSQPQHF; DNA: TGTGCCAGCAGTGATGACAGTCAGCCCCAGCATTTT